This T cell receptor (beta chain) is from a study of blood T cell repertoires in COVID-19 (dated by TCRdb to the early 2020s). Concerning the study at large: Collaborator samples came from the United States, Italy and Spain and covered acute and convalescent phases of COVID-19. The material from the prospective study consisted of cDNA or gDNA derived from T cells, B-cell-depleted T cells, or PBMCs. Subjects who had been exposed to COVID-19, were actively infected with it, or had recovered from it provided the deeply sampled blood TCRbeta repertoires that made up the dataset. The repertoires were released in a freely available public database meant as a resource for research on the immune response to SARS-CoV-2. The samples were drawn from the first 160 participants of the ongoing ImmuneRACE study and from 950 to 1,500 subjects provided by 6 global collaborators. A de-identified subject ID, COVID-19 status, age in years and sex were almost always included in the sample metadata. Where HLA class I and class II types were available, the types were taken from metadata supplied by the sample provider, not from assay-based typing.

Enrolling through a virtual design, the prospective study's participants ranged in age from roughly 18 to 90 years and lived across more than 20 United States geographic areas. In the prospective study, cohorts were assigned on the basis of participant-reported clinical history obtained from a screening survey and a study questionnaire. Recovered participants in ImmuneRACE Cohort 3 were defined by two consecutive negative NP/OP PCR tests, clearance by a healthcare professional, or resolution of symptoms. In the prospective study, mobile phlebotomists collected whole blood, serum and a nasopharyngeal or oropharyngeal swab from each participant. Additional blood draws and questionnaires over an approximately 2-month period could optionally be provided by prospective study participants. Before DNA extraction, prospective study blood samples were shipped either frozen or at room temperature. TCRbeta CDR3 regions were amplified from genomic DNA using the immunoSEQ Assay, a bias-controlled multiplex PCR. Regarding the original processing steps: The number of nucleated cells in each sample was estimated by amplification of reference gene primers within the assay. To quantify the absolute abundance of each unique TCRbeta CDR3 rearrangement, sequence reads were collapsed and filtered. For each sample, productive Simpson clonality was calculated as the square root of Simpson's diversity index across productive rearrangements. Not all clones reach the TCRdb copy of this immuneACCESS table, which keeps in-frame sequences only. Checked studies attribute under half of the gap to unresolved V genes and leave the rest unexplained. Clonal size and the V and J genes are those of that table, whereas D and trimming came from the DNA. The sample yields more than 300,000 clones; 88% were counted once. About 1.2% of the sample rests with the top ten.

Here is what the overall study found, with its caveats: Clinical and demographic metadata were provided uncurated, with the amount varying by source and participant.

For this clone: Its specific antigen is unknown. No base quality values were provided; no much bigger clone lies one nucleotide off.

The CDR3 goes from the cysteine to the phenylalanine over 16 residues. Kept here is only the CDR3 DNA, which spans 48 bases and is read in frame from base 1. The germline V gene yields SNHLY for CDR1 and FYNNEI for CDR2. V has 2 bases trimmed and J has 6 bases trimmed; junction bases matching no gene number 6. The sequence is built from TRBV2 and TRBJ2-2; 10 middle bases align to TRBD1. The TCR originated in a woman aged 18-30 years who had recovered from COVID-19. Input material: PBMCs or T cells enriched from blood (not recorded which). The CDR3 reads CASSEYDRGRSGELFF. DNA sequence: TGTGCCAGCAGTGAATACGACAGGGGGCGGTCCGGGGAGCTGTTTTTT.